These 32 T cell receptor beta chains were all obtained from the same sample, sequenced in a study of early T cells in non-severe SARS-CoV-2 infection. Using its own MiXCR run on the 5' RACE reads, TCRdb lists one record per CDR3 protein. The sample shows around 55,000 distinct CDR3 sequences, around 12% of them seen only once. Sequencing was carried out using whole blood. These TCRs come from an adult who was a healthcare worker with PCR-confirmed SARS-CoV-2 infection or an uninfected control (not recorded which).

The chain employs TRBV5-1 and TRBJ1-2; D unclear. There are 12 residues in the CDR3. Germline CDR1 is SGHRS and CDR2 is YFSETQ. V dropped 5 bases and J dropped 2 bases, with 7 bases sitting between them. The DNA for the CDR3 is TGCGCCAGCAGGACGGGGAACTATGGCTACACCTTC. Residues: CASRTGNYGYTF.

This clonotype was seen ten or more times. This chain links TRBV27 with TRBJ2-5; D gene unclear. Germline CDR1 reads MNHEY; CDR2 reads SMNVEV (reference sequence). This CDR3 contains 13 residues. V was cut by 8 bases and J by 0 bases, with 10 bases left in between. The CDR3 loop is CASGVWNQETQYF. CDR3 DNA: TGTGCCAGCGGAGTCTGGAACCAAGAGACCCAGTACTTC.

The chain is built from TRBV5-6 and TRBJ2-7; 8 positions agree with TRBD1. The V and J ends lost 0 bases and 5 bases, in that order; junction bases with no gene match: 7. The CDR3 loop spans 15 amino acids. The germline V gene encodes CDR1 SGHDT and CDR2 YYEEEE. Here the CDR3 DNA reads TGTGCCAGCAGCTTGGCTCAGGGGGCGTCCCACGAGCAGTACTTC. Translated: CASSLAQGASHEQYF.

In the case of this clonotype: With a much larger clone just one base away, this may be a read error. The rearrangement links TRBV27 to TRBJ2-6, with D unclear. CDR3 length: 15 amino acids. Looked up from germline, CDR1 is MNHEY and CDR2 is SMNVEV (reference sequence). In nucleotides, the CDR3 is TGTGCCAGCAGCCTAAGGGAAACTGGGACCAACGTCCTGACTTTC. Its translation: CASSLRETGTNVLTF.

In its sample, this clonotype was seen many times. The chain couples TRBV6-2 or TRBV6-3 to TRBJ2-2; the D is unclear. V lost 6 bases, J lost 7 bases, and 3 bases lay in between. CDR3 length: 10 residues. CDR1 is MNHEY and CDR2 is SVGEGT in the germline V gene. CDR3 residues: CASRDGELFF. The CDR3, as DNA: TGTGCCAGCAGGGACGGGGAGCTGTTTTTT.

In its sample, this clonotype was seen many times. This chain connects TRBV6-1 to TRBJ2-7, with TRBD1 as a possible D gene (5 bases). V lost 3 bases and J lost 4, with 19 bases in between. Per germline, CDR1 MNHNS and CDR2 SASEGT. The CDR3 has 16 amino acids. The CDR3 is CASSDRRGGLDYEQYF. CDR3 DNA: TGTGCCAGCAGTGATCGAAGGGGCGGCCTCGATTACGAGCAGTACTTC.

The chain is built from TRBV7-9 and TRBJ2-1; D is perhaps TRBD2 (5 bases). Germline V gene sequence: CDR1 SEHNR, CDR2 FQNEAQ (reference sequence). The CDR3 has 14 residues. V lost 5 bases and J 2 bases, leaving 10 bases between the germline ends. CDR3 nucleotide sequence: TGTGCCAGCAGCCCCGTCGGGACCTACAATGAGCAGTTCTTC. Residues: CASSPVGTYNEQFF.

This clonotype has ten or more counts. CDR3 in DNA: TGTGCCAGCAGCTTTCTGACAGGGCGGGCTGGAAACACCATATATTTT. Amino acid sequence: CASSFLTGRAGNTIYF. The rearrangement uses TRBV11-2 and TRBJ1-3; the match to TRBD1 covers 7 bases. V lost 3 bases to trimming and J lost 2 bases; unmatched junction nucleotides: 7. CDR3 size: 16 residues. Germline V gives CDR1 SGHAT, CDR2 FQNNGV. Full variable domain (outside the CDR3, taken from reference TRBV11-2 and TRBJ1-3): EAGVAQSPRYKIIEKRQSVAFWCNPISGHATLYWYQQILGQGPKLLIQFQNNGVVDDSQLPKDRFSAERLKGVDSTLKIQPAKLEDSAVYLCASSFLTGRAGNTIYFGEGSWLTVV.

This clonotype appeared many times. The chain links TRBV30 to TRBJ2-5, with 7 bases matching TRBD2. The V gene's germline CDR1 is GTSNPN and CDR2 SVGIG (reference sequence). CDR3 length equals 14 residues. V lost 1 base, J lost 2 bases, and 4 bases stayed unmatched. CDR3 protein: CAWSGGGGQETQYF. In nucleotides, the CDR3 is TGTGCCTGGAGTGGTGGCGGGGGACAAGAGACCCAGTACTTC.

This clonotype has only a few counts. V usage is TRBV7-9 and J usage is TRBJ1-1, with D uncertain. CDR1 SEHNR and CDR2 FQNEAQ come from the germline V gene (reference sequence). This CDR3 is built from 15 residues. The germline V and J ends were trimmed by 5 bases and 1 base, with 14 bases remaining between them. CDR3 in amino acids: CASSPLLGSNTEAFF. The CDR3 nucleotides read TGTGCCAGCAGCCCTCTTCTGGGCTCGAACACTGAAGCTTTCTTT.

V is TRBV4-1 and J is TRBJ2-1, with D unresolved. The CDR3 is made up of 15 amino acids. Between the trimmed V and J ends, which lost 5 bases and 7 bases, there was a span of 18 bases. Germline loops: CDR1 MGHRA, CDR2 YSYEKL. The CDR3 reads CASSTQPLEKNEQFF. The CDR3 DNA sequence: TGCGCCAGCAGCACCCAGCCCCTCGAAAAAAATGAGCAGTTCTTC.

Turning to this clonotype: A single base separates this from a much larger clone, so it may be a read error. The chain's CDR3 is CTSSFDGDSYEQYF. CDR3 coding DNA: TGTACCAGCAGTTTCGATGGGGATTCGTACGAGCAGTACTTC. The chain joins TRBV27 to TRBJ2-7; D unclear. The CDR3 runs to 14 residues. CDR1 and CDR2 (germline): MNHEY, SMNVEV (reference sequence).

The V gene is TRBV5-1, the J gene TRBJ1-2; TRBD1 aligns across 8 bases. The V gene end was trimmed by 4 bases and the J gene end by 7 bases; junction bases not matched to a gene: 12. The CDR3 runs to 15 residues. Germline V gene lookup returns CDR1 SGHRS and CDR2 YFSETQ. This CDR3 reads CASSPRTGHRSGYTF. The CDR3 region has the DNA TGCGCCAGCAGCCCGCGGACAGGGCATAGGAGTGGCTACACCTTC.

This clonotype was seen a handful of times. The chain is built from TRBV20-1 and TRBJ1-1, with 10 bases fitting TRBD1. Germline CDR1 DFQATT, CDR2 SNEGSKA (reference sequence). The CDR3 has 11 amino acids. The junction had 3 bases not matched to a gene; V was cut back by 5 bases and J by 9 bases. CDR3 coding DNA: TGCAGTGCTCGGACAGGGGGTAAAGCTTTCTTT. Amino acid sequence: CSARTGGKAFF.

This clonotype was observed at least ten times. The rearrangement links TRBV5-5 to TRBJ1-2; D is uncertain. The CDR3 totals 12 residues. V gave up 1 base and J gave up 6 bases, with 7 bases separating them. The germline V gene encodes CDR1 SGHKS and CDR2 YYEKEE (reference sequence). CDR3 sequence: CASSLSWDGYTF. DNA of the CDR3: TGTGCCAGCAGCTTGTCCTGGGATGGCTACACCTTC.

This clonotype appeared many times. The chain links TRBV12-3 or TRBV12-4 to TRBJ2-5; no definite D call. The length of the CDR3 is 13 residues. Trimming pared 5 bases from V and 2 bases from J, leaving 9 bases between. The CDR3 DNA is TGTGCCAGCAGTAGGACGGTTCAAGAGACCCAGTACTTC. Amino acids: CASSRTVQETQYF.

This clonotype was detected a few times. The V call is TRBV9, the J call TRBJ2-3; 8 nucleotides align to TRBD2. CDR1 is SGDLS and CDR2 is YYNGEE in the germline V gene. CDR3 length: 16 amino acids. V lost 4 bases, J lost 3 bases, and 10 bases stayed unmatched. The CDR3 here is CASSPGTSWRTDTQYF. The CDR3 DNA sequence: TGTGCCAGCAGCCCCGGGACTAGTTGGAGGACAGATACGCAGTATTTT.

This clonotype has only a few counts. The chain recombines TRBV10-3 with TRBJ1-1; tentatively, D is TRBD1 (6 bases). The CDR3 spans 14 residues. Between the trimmed V and J ends, which lost 3 bases and 4 bases, there was a span of 12 bases. Germline V gene lookup returns CDR1 ENHRY and CDR2 SYGVKD. The chain's CDR3 is CAISDRGESTEAFF. Here the CDR3 DNA reads TGTGCCATCAGTGACAGGGGAGAATCCACTGAAGCTTTCTTT.

This clonotype was counted at least ten times. This rearrangement joins TRBV9 to TRBJ2-1; 7 nucleotides match TRBD2. Trimming cost V 0 bases and J 6 bases; bases outside gene matches: 15. This CDR3 spans 18 amino acids. Germline V lookup: CDR1 SGDLS, CDR2 YYNGEE. The CDR3 is CASSVAPPGAGQSNEQFF. In DNA form, the CDR3 reads TGTGCCAGCAGCGTAGCCCCTCCTGGAGCGGGGCAGTCCAATGAGCAGTTCTTC. Filled out from reference TRBV9 and TRBJ2-1, the complete variable domain reads DSGVTQTPKHLITATGQRVTLRCSPRSGDLSVYWYQQSLDQGLQFLIQYYNGEERAKGNILERFSAQQFPDLHSELNLSSLELGDSALYFCASSVAPPGAGQSNEQFFGPGTRLTVL.

V gene TRBV9 combines with J gene TRBJ2-1, with TRBD1 as a possible D gene (6 bases). V was pared by 4 bases and J by 6 bases, with 14 bases between. The CDR3 covers 14 residues. Germline V gene data show CDR1 as SGDLS and CDR2 as YYNGEE. The CDR3 protein is CASSPRTAINEQFF. In nucleotides, the CDR3 is TGTGCCAGCAGCCCCCGGACAGCGATCAATGAGCAGTTCTTC.

In this sample, this clonotype turned up many times. The chain carries TRBV20-1 and TRBJ2-1, with D perhaps TRBD2 (6 bases). Germline CDR1 DFQATT, CDR2 SNEGSKA (reference sequence). V was cut by 2 bases and J by 10 bases, with 27 bases left in between. This CDR3 contains 17 residues. CDR3 coding DNA: TGCAGTGCTAGATCCGGGCGGGGTATGATTCCCTCCTGGGAGCAGTTCTTC. Translation gives CSARSGRGMIPSWEQFF.

This clonotype was seen only a few times. V is TRBV14 and J is TRBJ2-5; perhaps TRBD2 as D (6 bases). Germline loops: CDR1 SGHDN, CDR2 FVKESK. The CDR3 length is 15 residues. Between the trimmed V and J ends, which lost 0 bases and 2 bases, there was a span of 10 bases. The CDR3: CASSQDRGLQETQYF. In nucleotides, the CDR3 is TGTGCCAGCAGCCAAGATCGAGGACTACAAGAGACCCAGTACTTC.

There are a few counts of this clonotype. J is TRBJ2-2 and V is TRBV3-1; TRBD2 aligns across 9 bases. The CDR3 loop spans 15 amino acids. V lost 2 bases, J lost 6 bases, and 4 bases stayed unmatched. CDR1 is LGHDT and CDR2 is YNNKEL in the germline V gene (reference sequence). The CDR3 loop reads CASSQSGGQPGELFF. For the CDR3, the DNA is TGTGCCAGCAGCCAAAGCGGGGGGCAGCCCGGGGAGCTGTTTTTT.

In its sample, this clonotype was seen many times. The chain couples TRBV19 to TRBJ1-3, with D perhaps TRBD1 (6 bases). Trimming left V 5 bases short and J 1 base short, with 12 bases between. This CDR3 region has 15 residues. Germline V gene lookup returns CDR1 LNHDA and CDR2 SQIVND (reference sequence). CDR3 amino acids: CASSVPGTSGNTIYF. In DNA, the CDR3 is TGTGCCAGTAGTGTGCCCGGGACATCTGGAAACACCATATATTTT.

The gene calls are TRBV3-1 and TRBJ1-4; D gene unclear. In germline, CDR1 is LGHDT, CDR2 YNNKEL (reference sequence). Trimming left V 4 bases short and J 5 bases short, with 11 bases between. This CDR3 spans 14 amino acids. The CDR3 DNA reads as TGTGCCAGCAGCCGTTCTAACTGGAATGAAAAACTGTTTTTT. Amino acid sequence: CASSRSNWNEKLFF.

This clonotype appeared many times. The chain joins TRBV5-1 to TRBJ2-5, with D perhaps TRBD1 or TRBD2 (5 bases each). The CDR3 covers 13 residues. CDR1 is SGHRS and CDR2 is YFSETQ in the germline V gene. V shed 4 bases and J shed 5 bases, with 12 bases lying between them. CDR3 protein: CASSTGRGETQYF. CDR3 nucleotides: TGCGCCAGCAGCACGGGACGAGGGGAGACCCAGTACTTC.

This clonotype was seen many times. This sequence joins TRBV7-9 and TRBJ2-1; 7 bases map to TRBD1. CDR3 length equals 17 residues. Germline CDR1 reads SEHNR; CDR2 reads FQNEAQ (reference sequence). The J segment lost 0 bases and the V segment lost 3 bases, leaving 8 bases of the junction unmatched. The CDR3 nucleotides read TGTGCCAGCAGCTTCACGGGACAGCTAAGCTCCTACAATGAGCAGTTCTTC. Translated, it gives CASSFTGQLSSYNEQFF.

This clonotype was seen a few times. V is TRBV5-6 and J is TRBJ2-3; a weak D match, TRBD2 (5 bases). The CDR3 contains 12 residues. V was cut by 3 bases and J by 5 bases, with 7 bases left in between. Germline loops: CDR1 SGHDT, CDR2 YYEEEE. The chain's CDR3 is CASSWRRDTQYF. The CDR3 nucleotides read TGTGCCAGCAGCTGGAGGAGAGATACGCAGTATTTT.

This rearrangement joins TRBV2 to TRBJ2-5; D assignment may be TRBD1 or TRBD2 (6 bases each). Germline CDR1 and CDR2: SNHLY and FYNNEI. There are 16 residues in the CDR3. Between the trimmed V and J ends, which lost 5 bases and 2 bases, there was a span of 18 bases. The CDR3 nucleotides read TGTGCCAGCAGTTCCCCCGGGGGCAGGGGACAAGAGACCCAGTACTTC. As protein: CASSSPGGRGQETQYF.

The chain combines TRBV3-1 with TRBJ2-7, with 7 bases fitting TRBD2. Per germline, CDR1 LGHDT and CDR2 YNNKEL (reference sequence). CDR3 length: 14 residues. Trimming removed 4 bases from V and 5 bases from J; junction bases left unmatched: 8. The CDR3 protein is CASSRRGGDHEQYF. The CDR3 region has the DNA TGTGCCAGCAGCCGCCGTGGGGGGGACCACGAGCAGTACTTC.

Only a few counts were recorded for this clonotype. The chain uses TRBV29-1 and TRBJ2-5, with TRBD1 matching over 7 bases. CDR1 and CDR2 from the germline V gene are SQVTM and ANQGSEA. The CDR3 totals 13 residues. V lost 5 bases, J lost 3 bases, and 6 bases stayed unmatched. The CDR3 region is CSVHTGDEETQYF. The CDR3 coding sequence is TGCAGCGTTCATACAGGGGATGAAGAGACCCAGTACTTC.

This chain connects TRBV20-1 to TRBJ1-1; D remains ambiguous. Between the trimmed V and J ends, which lost 3 bases and 0 bases, there was a span of 11 bases. The CDR3 has 14 residues. From germline, CDR1 is DFQATT and CDR2 SNEGSKA (reference sequence). The CDR3 reads CSASRQAVNTEAFF. In DNA, the CDR3 is TGCAGTGCTAGTAGGCAGGCGGTGAACACTGAAGCTTTCTTT.